The rows below give T cell receptor beta chains drawn from one sample of a study of blood T cells in healthy people across ages. TCRdb passed the 5' RACE reads through MiXCR, listing each CDR3 protein once. The sample lists more than 650,000 distinct CDR3 sequences, roughly 25% occurring once. These data were also filed under a second study, of T cells of mothers and their children.

Sequencing was performed on blood. These receptors originate from a boy between 10 and 17 years old in good health. CDR3s include the opening cysteine and the closing phenylalanine or tryptophan. The order of the fields is V gene, D gene, clone size, J gene, CDR3 length, CDR3 DNA, CDR3 protein. D genes are given only for firm matches. Where a row states a size, it is once, few, many or the class of an expanded clone; other rows omit it.

TRBV7-8	NA	many	TRBJ1-2	13	TGTGCCAGCAGCCCCGACAGAGGGCATGGCTACACCTTC	CASSPDRGHGYTF
TRBV20-1	NA	NA	TRBJ1-4	14	TGCAGTGCTAGAGAAAGGGGGGCTAATGAAAAACTGTTTTTT	CSARERGANEKLFF
TRBV18	NA	NA	TRBJ2-7	14	TGTGCCAGCTCACCTCCGGTTGCATCCTACGAGCAGTACTTC	CASSPPVASYEQYF
TRBV5-5	NA	few	TRBJ2-5	14	TGTGCCAGCAGCTTGTTACAGAGCCAAGAGACCCAGTACTTC	CASSLLQSQETQYF
TRBV12-3/TRBV12-4	NA	NA	TRBJ1-2	13	TGTGCCAGCAGTCCGGCGGGGAACTATGGCTACACCTTC	CASSPAGNYGYTF
TRBV28	NA	NA	TRBJ1-5	15	TGTGCCAGCAGTTTAGGACATTCTGGCAATCAGCCCCAGCATTTT	CASSLGHSGNQPQHF
TRBV6-5	NA	few	TRBJ2-2	15	TGTGCCAGCAGTTACTCACCTGTTGGTGCCGGGGAGCTGTTTTTT	CASSYSPVGAGELFF
TRBV6-1	NA	few	TRBJ2-7	13	TGTGCCAGCATGGGCCTAGCGCCCTACGAGCAGTACTTC	CASMGLAPYEQYF
TRBV2	NA	NA	TRBJ2-4	14	TGTGCCAGCAGTGAAGCGCTCTTAGGGGGCATTCAGTACTTC	CASSEALLGGIQYF
TRBV12-3/TRBV12-4	TRBD2	NA	TRBJ2-5	18	TGTGCCAGCAGTTTAGAACTAGCGGGGGGCCTGCGAGGGGAGACCCAGTACTTC	CASSLELAGGLRGETQYF
TRBV10-3	TRBD2	NA	TRBJ2-5	16	TGTGCCATCAGTGAGTTTAGCGGGGGGGCCGGCGAGACCCAGTACTTC	CAISEFSGGAGETQYF
TRBV5-1	NA	NA	TRBJ2-1	17	TGCGCCAGCAGCTTGGCCTCCCAGTACTTTAGCAACAATGAGCAGTTCTTC	CASSLASQYFSNNEQFF
TRBV27	NA	NA	TRBJ2-7	11	TGTGCCAGCAGTTCTGGGGCCGAGCAGTACTTC	CASSSGAEQYF
TRBV30	NA	NA	TRBJ1-1	12	TGTGCCGGGGAGGGGGGAGGCACTGAAGCTTTCTTT	CAGEGGGTEAFF
TRBV7-3	TRBD1	NA	TRBJ2-1	15	TGTGCCAGCAGGTTCGGGACAGCAAGTTACAATGAGCAGTTCTTC	CASRFGTASYNEQFF
TRBV27	NA	NA	TRBJ2-7	17	TGTGCCAGCAGTTTATTACCCCTGGGGCCAAGCTCCTACGAGCAGTACTTC	CASSLLPLGPSSYEQYF
TRBV3-1	NA	NA	TRBJ2-5	12	TGTGCCAGCGCGGAAGCACAAGAGACCCAGTACTTC	CASAEAQETQYF
TRBV9	NA	NA	TRBJ2-7	14	TGTGCCAGCAGCCCCGAGGGGGGTTCCGACGAGCAGTACTTC	CASSPEGGSDEQYF
TRBV30	TRBD1	NA	TRBJ2-1	13	TGTGCCTGGAGAAGACAGGGCGCGAATGAGCAGTTCTTC	CAWRRQGANEQFF
TRBV30	TRBD1	NA	TRBJ1-2	11	TGTGCCTGGAGTGGGGGACAGACATACACCTTC	CAWSGGQTYTF
TRBV28	NA	NA	TRBJ2-2	15	TGTGCCAGCAGTTATAACAGGGCCTGGGCCGGGGAGCTGTTTTTT	CASSYNRAWAGELFF
TRBV6-6	NA	NA	TRBJ2-5	11	TGTGCCAGCACCCGGGAAGAGACCCAGTACTTC	CASTREETQYF
TRBV7-9	NA	NA	TRBJ2-6	19	TGTGCCAGCAGCTTAAATTGGGCAGGGGATAGCTCTGGGGCCAACGTCCTGACTTTC	CASSLNWAGDSSGANVLTF
TRBV4-2	TRBD1	NA	TRBJ2-7	16	TGTGCCAGCAGCCAAGCTTCAGGACAGGGGCCCTACGAGCAGTACTTC	CASSQASGQGPYEQYF
TRBV4-1	NA	few	TRBJ1-5	16	TGCGCCAGCAGCCTCATCCCCGGGGGCTACAATCAGCCCCAGCATTTT	CASSLIPGGYNQPQHF
TRBV12-3/TRBV12-4	NA	NA	TRBJ2-3	15	TGTGCCAGCAGTTGGGTCGGGGCTCGGGGAGATACGCAGTATTTT	CASSWVGARGDTQYF
TRBV27	NA	NA	TRBJ1-2	15	TGTGCCAGCAGTCCCCGCCTAGGTTCTTCCTATGGCTACACCTTC	CASSPRLGSSYGYTF
TRBV12-3/TRBV12-4	NA	NA	TRBJ2-5	15	TGTGCCAGCACCCACGGCGGCTTAGTCCAAGAGACCCAGTACTTC	CASTHGGLVQETQYF
TRBV5-1	NA	NA	TRBJ2-7	14	TGCGCCAGCAGCAAGGCGGGGCTATTGAGCGAGCAGTACTTC	CASSKAGLLSEQYF
TRBV2	NA	NA	TRBJ2-5	13	TGTGCCAGGAGAACATCGGAGGGGGAGACCCAGTACTTC	CARRTSEGETQYF
TRBV2	NA	NA	TRBJ2-5	11	TGTGCCAGTATGACTTCGGAGACCCAGTACTTC	CASMTSETQYF
TRBV28	NA	NA	TRBJ2-7	13	TGTGCCAGCAGTTTAATACAGAATTACGAGCAGTACTTC	CASSLIQNYEQYF
TRBV4-1	NA	NA	TRBJ1-2	12	TGCGCCAGCAGCTTTCTGATGGGGGGCTACACCTTC	CASSFLMGGYTF
TRBV20-1	NA	NA	TRBJ2-5	13	TGCACCATGTCCGGAGGGCAGCAAGAGACCCAGTACTTC	CTMSGGQQETQYF
TRBV3-1	NA	few	TRBJ2-1	11	TGTGCCAGCAGCCAATACGGTGAGCAGTTCTTC	CASSQYGEQFF
TRBV29-1	NA	once	TRBJ1-2	16	TGCAGCGTAACCATAACGGGGGCAAATGGAGCCTATGGCTACACCTTC	CSVTITGANGAYGYTF
TRBV4-1	NA	few	TRBJ1-6	18	TGCGCCAGCAGCCAAGATCCAGGGTCTTTCTCCTATAATTCACCCCTCCACTTT	CASSQDPGSFSYNSPLHF
TRBV5-1	NA	few	TRBJ2-5	14	TGCGCCAGCAGCCCCGGGGTGGACGGAGAGACCCAGTACTTC	CASSPGVDGETQYF
TRBV10-3	NA	few	TRBJ2-5	14	TGTGCCATCAGGTCGGGGCGCAGGGGAGAGACCCAGTACTTC	CAIRSGRRGETQYF
TRBV4-1	NA	once	TRBJ1-4	16	TGCGCCAGCAGCCTTGGAGGGGCCGCAACTAATGAAAAACTGTTTTTT	CASSLGGAATNEKLFF
TRBV7-2	TRBD2	NA	TRBJ2-1	17	TGTGCCAGCAGCCTGACTAGCGGGGCCCCCTCCTACAATGAGCAGTTCTTC	CASSLTSGAPSYNEQFF
TRBV12-3/TRBV12-4	TRBD1	NA	TRBJ2-7	15	TGTGCCGGCAGTTCAAGGGACAGGGGGATATACGAGCAGTACTTC	CAGSSRDRGIYEQYF
TRBV28	NA	few	TRBJ2-7	13	TGTGCCAGCAGTTTTGGGGTAACCTACGAGCAGTACTTC	CASSFGVTYEQYF
TRBV6-6	TRBD1	few	TRBJ2-3	17	TGTGCCAGCAGTTACTCGACTCCGGGACAGGGTTGGGATACGCAGTATTTT	CASSYSTPGQGWDTQYF
TRBV7-2	TRBD1	few	TRBJ2-7	14	TGTGCCAGCAGCGCATACAGGGGGGTATACGAGCAGTACTTC	CASSAYRGVYEQYF
TRBV14	NA	NA	TRBJ2-3	17	TGTGCCAGCAGCCAGGGTCCCCCAGCAGCCCCATTGGATACGCAGTATTTT	CASSQGPPAAPLDTQYF
TRBV10-3	NA	few	TRBJ1-6	12	TGTGCCATCGGCAGGGAGAATTCACCCCTCCACTTT	CAIGRENSPLHF
TRBV7-9	NA	NA	TRBJ1-2	15	TGTGCCAGCAGCTTAGCGGCGAATACTTTCTATGGCTACACCTTC	CASSLAANTFYGYTF
TRBV30	NA	NA	TRBJ2-5	12	TGTGCCTGGAGTTCGAACCAAGAGACCCAGTACTTC	CAWSSNQETQYF
TRBV20-1	TRBD1	NA	TRBJ2-3	14	TGCAGTGCCTCTCGGGACAGGGAGGCGGATACGCAGTATTTT	CSASRDREADTQYF
TRBV5-1	NA	few	TRBJ1-4	15	TGCGCCAGCAGCTTGCAGGGCGGACGGGAAGAAAAACTGTTTTTT	CASSLQGGREEKLFF
TRBV12-3/TRBV12-4	NA	few	TRBJ2-5	14	TGTGCCAGCAGTCCCCAGGGGCCTGGAGAGACCCAGTACTTC	CASSPQGPGETQYF
TRBV5-1	TRBD2	few	TRBJ2-1	14	TGCGCCAGTGAGACCGGGGGGGCCGGTTATGAGCAGTTCTTC	CASETGGAGYEQFF
TRBV28	NA	NA	TRBJ2-1	13	TGTGCCAGCAGTCGACAAGTCTACAATGAGCAGTTCTTC	CASSRQVYNEQFF
TRBV12-3/TRBV12-4	NA	few	TRBJ2-1	16	TGTGCCAGCAGTTTACGGCAGGGGGGAGTAGTTGGTGAGCAGTTCTTC	CASSLRQGGVVGEQFF